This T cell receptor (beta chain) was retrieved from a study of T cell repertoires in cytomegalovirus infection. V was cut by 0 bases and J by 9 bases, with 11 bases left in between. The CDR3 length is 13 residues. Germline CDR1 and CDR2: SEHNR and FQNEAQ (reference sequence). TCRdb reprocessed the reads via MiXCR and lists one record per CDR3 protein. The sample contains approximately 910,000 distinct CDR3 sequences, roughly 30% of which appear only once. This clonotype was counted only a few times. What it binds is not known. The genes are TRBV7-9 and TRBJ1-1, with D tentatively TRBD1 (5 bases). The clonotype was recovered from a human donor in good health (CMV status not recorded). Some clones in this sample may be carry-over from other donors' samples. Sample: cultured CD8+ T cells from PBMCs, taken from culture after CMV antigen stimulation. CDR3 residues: CASSLASGLKAFF. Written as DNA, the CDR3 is TGTGCCAGCAGCTTAGCTTCAGGGCTAAAAGCTTTCTTT.